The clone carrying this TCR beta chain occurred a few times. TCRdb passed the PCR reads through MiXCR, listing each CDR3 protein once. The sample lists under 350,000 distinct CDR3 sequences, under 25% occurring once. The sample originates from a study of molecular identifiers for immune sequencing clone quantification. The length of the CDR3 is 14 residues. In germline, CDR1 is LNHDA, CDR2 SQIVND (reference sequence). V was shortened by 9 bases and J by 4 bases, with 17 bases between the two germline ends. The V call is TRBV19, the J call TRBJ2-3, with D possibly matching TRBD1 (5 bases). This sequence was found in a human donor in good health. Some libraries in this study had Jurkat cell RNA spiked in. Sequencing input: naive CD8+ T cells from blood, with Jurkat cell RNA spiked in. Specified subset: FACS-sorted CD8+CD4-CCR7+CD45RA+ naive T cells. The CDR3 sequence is CASRMGLDPDTQYF. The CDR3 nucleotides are TGTGCCAGCCGAATGGGGCTCGACCCAGATACGCAGTATTTT.